Shown below are 21 T cell receptor beta chains from a single sample sequenced in a study of OX40 agonist ivuxolimab in advanced cancers. Method: immunoSEQ multiplex PCR; TCRdb's copy keeps in-frame clones and lacks some. The sample has approximately 58,000 clones; around 80% are singletons. The input for sequencing was CD4+ or CD8+ T cells sorted from blood, taken in a trial of the OX40 agonist ivuxolimab. These receptors were taken from an adult with an advanced solid tumor such as melanoma, head and neck, liver or kidney cancer.

In DNA form, the CDR3 reads TGTGCCAGCAGCGTAGGTTCCTGGGACTCCAGAAGTTACCCCCAAGAGACCCAGTACTTC. Residues: CASSVGSWDSRSYPQETQYF. The chain uses TRBV9 and TRBJ2-5, with TRBD2 as a possible D gene (6 bases). Trimming removed 0 bases at V and 1 base at J, with 25 bases between. CDR1 SGDLS and CDR2 YYNGEE come from the germline V gene. This CDR3 has 20 amino acids.

This clone was detected once. The V gene is TRBV28, the J gene TRBJ1-2, with 10 nucleotides matching TRBD1. Germline assignment: CDR1 MDHEN and CDR2 SYDVKM. Trimming cost V 5 bases and J 8 bases; bases outside gene matches: 11. The CDR3 is made up of 15 amino acids. CDR3 residues: CASSEGQGRIGGYTF. The CDR3 DNA reads as TGTGCCAGCAGTGAGGGACAGGGGAGGATCGGAGGCTACACCTTC.

The chain is built from TRBV25-1 and TRBJ2-7; the match to TRBD1 covers 8 bases. The junction had 4 bases not matched to a gene; V was cut back by 1 base and J by 5 bases. The CDR3 spans 14 residues. CDR1 is MGHDK and CDR2 is SYGVNS in the germline V gene. CDR3 protein: CASSESGGKNEQYF. CDR3 DNA sequence: TGTGCCAGCAGTGAATCAGGGGGCAAGAACGAGCAGTACTTC.

The rearrangement joins TRBV7-2 to TRBJ2-5; D may be TRBD2 (6 bases). CDR1 is SGHTA and CDR2 is FQGNSA in the germline V gene. Trimming shortened V by 1 base and J by 5 bases, and 11 bases separated the two germline ends. The CDR3 consists of 14 residues. CDR3 sequence (DNA): TGTGCCAGCAGCTTAGGTGGTGGAGGGGAGACCCAGTACTTC. It yields the protein CASSLGGGGETQYF.

This sequence joins TRBV2 and TRBJ1-4; D is undetermined. The CDR3 consists of 13 residues. V was clipped by 5 bases and J by 6 bases, with 10 bases between them. Per germline, CDR1 SNHLY and CDR2 FYNNEI. The chain's CDR3 is CASSQDRDEKLFF. CDR3 nucleotides: TGTGCCAGCAGTCAAGACCGGGATGAAAAACTGTTTTTT.

This chain connects TRBV18 to TRBJ2-5; the D gene is possibly TRBD1 (6 bases). In germline, CDR1 is KGHSH, CDR2 LQKENI. This CDR3 contains 11 residues. Trimming removed 8 bases from V and 4 bases from J, with 8 bases in between. The CDR3 is CASRGSETQYF. CDR3 DNA sequence: TGTGCCAGCAGGGGGTCAGAGACCCAGTACTTC.

This sequence joins TRBV4-1 and TRBJ2-7; 8 bases map to TRBD2. The germline CDR1 and CDR2 sequences are MGHRA and YSYEKL. CDR3 length: 15 amino acids. V lost 0 bases to trimming and J lost 2 bases; unmatched junction nucleotides: 3. In DNA, the CDR3 is TGCGCCAGCAGCCAAGAAGCGGGAGCCCCCTACGAGCAGTACTTC. Translated, it gives CASSQEAGAPYEQYF.

The chain carries TRBV4-1 and TRBJ2-5, with 11 bases lining up with TRBD2. CDR1 and CDR2 from the germline V gene are MGHRA and YSYEKL. The CDR3 has 17 amino acids. Trimming removed 0 bases from V and 6 bases from J; junction bases left unmatched: 9. The CDR3 region has the DNA TGCGCCAGCAGCCAAGAATCACTAGCGGGGGTTGTACAGACCCAGTACTTC. Encoded protein: CASSQESLAGVVQTQYF.

This clone is a singleton in its sample. This chain joins TRBV28 and TRBJ2-7, with a tentative D call TRBD1 (6 bases). From germline, CDR1 is MDHEN and CDR2 SYDVKM. Trimming removed 5 bases from V and 4 bases from J, with 24 bases in between. This CDR3 comprises 17 residues. Written as DNA, the CDR3 is TGTGCCAGCAGTCCGCCCGTCTGGGGGCCCAGGACATACGAGCAGTACTTC. It encodes CASSPPVWGPRTYEQYF.

The V call is TRBV7-9, the J call TRBJ1-1; D may be TRBD1 (5 bases). This CDR3 comprises 17 residues. Trimming shortened V by 4 bases and J by 2 bases, and 20 bases separated the two germline ends. Looked up from germline, CDR1 is SEHNR and CDR2 is FQNEAQ (reference sequence). Written as DNA, the CDR3 is TGTGCCAGCAGCTACCTTGGGACGGCTCGGATTAACACTGAAGCTTTCTTT. It specifies CASSYLGTARINTEAFF. Variable domain in full (rest from reference TRBV7-9 and TRBJ1-1): DTGVSQNPRHKITKRGQNVTFRCDPISEHNRLYWYRQTLGQGPEFLTYFQNEAQLEKSRLLSDRFSAERPKGSFSTLEIQRTEQGDSAMYLCASSYLGTARINTEAFFGQGTRLTVV.

This sequence joins TRBV9 and TRBJ1-3; D is uncertain. Deletions cut 2 bases from V and 0 bases from J, with 0 bases between. This CDR3 is built from 12 residues. Germline values: CDR1 SGDLS, CDR2 YYNGEE. The CDR3 protein is CASSVSGNTIYF. CDR3 sequence (DNA): TGTGCCAGCAGCGTCTCTGGAAACACCATATATTTT.

This clone was seen only once. The rearrangement links TRBV12-5 to TRBJ2-1, with 8 bases identical to TRBD1. The V gene end was trimmed by 0 bases and the J gene end by 8 bases; junction bases not matched to a gene: 9. This CDR3 has 16 amino acids. Germline CDR1 and CDR2: LGHNT and FRNRAP. CDR3 loop: CASGLVLTGGGDEQFF. In DNA, the CDR3 is TGTGCTAGTGGTTTGGTACTTACAGGGGGTGGGGATGAGCAGTTCTTC. The complete variable domain, with remaining parts taken from reference TRBV12-5 and TRBJ2-1, reads DARVTQTPRHKVTEMGQEVTMRCQPILGHNTVFWYRQTMMQGLELLAYFRNRAPLDDSGMPKDRFSAEMPDATLATLKIQPSEPRDSAVYFCASGLVLTGGGDEQFFGPGTRLTVL.

The gene calls are TRBV29-1 and TRBJ1-3; no definite D call. Trimming cost V 7 bases and J 5 bases, with 18 bases left between them. CDR1 SQVTM and CDR2 ANQGSEA come from the germline V gene. CDR3 length equals 14 residues. The CDR3 sequence is CSARLNGARNTIYF. CDR3 in DNA: TGCAGCGCTCGCCTCAACGGCGCTCGAAACACCATATATTTT.

The chain links TRBV19 to TRBJ1-6; tentatively, D is TRBD1 (6 bases). This CDR3 contains 16 residues. Deletions cut 4 bases from V and 2 bases from J, with 12 bases between. Germline V gives CDR1 LNHDA, CDR2 SQIVND (reference sequence). The CDR3 DNA reads as TGTGCCAGTAGTACCCGAAGGGACACCTATAATTCACCCCTCCACTTT. Translating gives CASSTRRDTYNSPLHF. The full variable domain, in which reference TRBV19 and TRBJ1-6 provide the parts outside the CDR3, is DGGITQSPKYLFRKEGQNVTLSCEQNLNHDAMYWYRQDPGQGLRLIYYSQIVNDFQKGDIAEGYSVSREKKESFPLTVTSAQKNPTAFYLCASSTRRDTYNSPLHFGNGTRLTVT.

The J gene is TRBJ2-1, the V gene TRBV7-9; D may be TRBD1 (5 bases). Germline values: CDR1 SEHNR, CDR2 FQNEAQ (reference sequence). Trimming stripped 4 bases from V and 4 bases from J, with 11 bases between. The CDR3 runs 14 residues. The CDR3 sequence is CASSSGQAYNEQFF. Here the CDR3 DNA reads TGTGCCAGCAGCTCAGGGCAGGCTTACAATGAGCAGTTCTTC.

About this clone itself: A junction end diverges from the germline sequence, so it may reflect a read error. The V and J genes are TRBV10-3 and TRBJ2-3, with a tentative D call TRBD2 (5 bases). The CDR3 contains 13 residues. Germline V gives CDR1 ENHRY, CDR2 SYGVKD. CDR3: CAINEGGTDTQYF. Here the CDR3 DNA reads TGTGCCATCAATGAGGGTGGTACAGATACGCAGTATTTT.

The chain links TRBV30 to TRBJ1-1; maybe TRBD1 (5 bases). The CDR3 runs 14 residues. Per the germline V gene, CDR1 is GTSNPN and CDR2 is SVGIG (reference sequence). Trimming took 2 bases from V and 1 from J, leaving 11 bases between them. The CDR3 reads CAWSTDRPNTEAFF. The CDR3 DNA is TGTGCCTGGAGTACAGACAGACCGAACACTGAAGCTTTCTTT.

V gene TRBV30 combines with J gene TRBJ2-7, with TRBD1 matching over 7 bases. The germline CDR1 and CDR2 sequences are GTSNPN and SVGIG (reference sequence). The CDR3 is 15 residues long. The V gene end was trimmed by 4 bases and the J gene end by 0 bases; junction bases not matched to a gene: 9. The CDR3 protein is CAWNGGQASSYEQYF. The CDR3 nucleotides read TGTGCCTGGAATGGCGGACAGGCAAGCTCCTACGAGCAGTACTTC.

V and J are TRBV11-2 and TRBJ2-5, with 10 bases that match TRBD2. This CDR3 region has 16 residues. The V gene's germline CDR1 is SGHAT and CDR2 FQNNGV. V dropped 3 bases and J dropped 0; count of bases not matched to a gene: 4. The CDR3 DNA reads TGTGCCAGCAGCTTTGGACTAGCGGAGTACCAAGAGACCCAGTACTTC. Translated, it gives CASSFGLAEYQETQYF.

This clone was picked up a small number of times. The rearrangement uses TRBV21-1 and TRBJ2-1; the table's TRBD2 call for D was not verified on the DNA. TRBV21-1 is a known pseudogene. The CDR3 runs 19 residues. The CDR3 loop is CASDGLAGAFGMSYNEQFF. In nucleotides, the CDR3 is TGTGCCAGCGACGGACTAGCGGGAGCTTTTGGAATGTCCTACAATGAGCAGTTCTTC.

The chain joins TRBV6-6 to TRBJ1-4; D perhaps matches TRBD1 (6 bases). Between the trimmed V and J ends, which lost 7 bases and 7 bases, there was a span of 10 bases. CDR3 length: 12 residues. Germline V gene data show CDR1 as MNHNY and CDR2 as SVGAGI (reference sequence). CDR3 nucleotide sequence: TGTGCCAGCACTACAGGGTCTGAAAAACTGTTTTTT. Translation: CASTTGSEKLFF.